The source of this T cell receptor beta chain is a study of blood T cells in healthy people across ages. Details on this clonotype: The antigen remains unidentified.

The CDR3 is 15 amino acids. V was trimmed by 4 bases and J by 7 bases, leaving 19 bases between them. CDR1 SGHTA and CDR2 FQGNSA come from the germline V gene. A sample-barcoded 5' primer and a J-beta primer mix were used in a second PCR of roughly 7 to 11 cycles. A single record per CDR3 protein comes from TCRdb applying MiXCR to the 5' RACE reads. The sample consists of some 900,000 distinct CDR3 sequences, around 48% of them appearing once. Study-level points and caveats: TCR beta diversity correlated strongly with naive T cell percentage. Measured against age, TCR beta diversity per million T cells decreased in a roughly linear manner.

The TCR sequence derives from a man aged 30 to 45 in good health. The V call is TRBV7-2, the J call TRBJ1-2, with a weak D call TRBD1 (6 bases). Sequenced material: blood. DNA for the CDR3: TGTGCCAGCAGCTCACGGGACAACCCGCAGTTTGGCTACACCTTC. It translates to CASSSRDNPQFGYTF.